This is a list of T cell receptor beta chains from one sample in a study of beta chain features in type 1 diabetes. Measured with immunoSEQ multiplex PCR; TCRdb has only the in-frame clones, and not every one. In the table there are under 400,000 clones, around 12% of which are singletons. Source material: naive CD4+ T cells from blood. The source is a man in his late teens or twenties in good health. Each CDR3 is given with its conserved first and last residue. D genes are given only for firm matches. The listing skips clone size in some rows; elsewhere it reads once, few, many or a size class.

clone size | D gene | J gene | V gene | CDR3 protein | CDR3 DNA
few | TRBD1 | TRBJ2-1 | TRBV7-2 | CASSHGQGSSYNEQFF | TGTGCCAGCAGTCACGGACAGGGGAGCTCCTACAATGAGCAGTTCTTC
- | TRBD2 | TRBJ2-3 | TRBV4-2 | CASSLTLLAGAPDTQYF | TGTGCCAGCAGCCTTACCCTCCTAGCGGGAGCCCCAGATACGCAGTATTTT
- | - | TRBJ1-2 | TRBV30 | CAWSPSRTANYGYTF | TGTGCCTGGAGCCCCTCAAGGACAGCTAACTATGGCTACACCTTC
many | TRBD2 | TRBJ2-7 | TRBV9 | CASSVGISGSQAEQYF | TGTGCCAGCAGCGTAGGTATTAGCGGGAGTCAGGCCGAGCAGTACTTC
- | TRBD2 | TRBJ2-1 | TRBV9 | CASSLGSSGRKGSSYNEQFF | TGTGCCAGCAGCCTAGGGTCTAGCGGGAGGAAAGGGAGCTCCTACAATGAGCAGTTCTTC
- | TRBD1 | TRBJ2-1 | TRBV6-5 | CASSYRGQMNEQFF | TGTGCCAGCAGTTACAGGGGGCAGATGAATGAGCAGTTCTTC
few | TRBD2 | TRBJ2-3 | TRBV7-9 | CASSIHAGGPGDTQYF | TGTGCCAGCAGCATCCACGCGGGGGGGCCGGGGGATACGCAGTATTTT
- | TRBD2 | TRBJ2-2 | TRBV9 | CASSVGTSGNTGELFF | TGTGCCAGCAGCGTAGGGACTAGCGGAAACACCGGGGAGCTGTTTTTT
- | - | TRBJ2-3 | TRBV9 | CASSVGGGADTDTQYF | TGTGCCAGCAGCGTAGGTGGCGGGGCAGACACAGATACGCAGTATTTT
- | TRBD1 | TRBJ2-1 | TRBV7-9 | CASSPSGTGLGEQFF | TGTGCCAGCAGCCCGTCCGGGACAGGGTTGGGTGAGCAGTTCTTC
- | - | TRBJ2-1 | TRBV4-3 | CASSQGARSSYNEQFF | TGCGCCAGCAGCCAAGGCGCGCGTAGCTCCTACAATGAGCAGTTCTTC
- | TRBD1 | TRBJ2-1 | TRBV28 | CASSPWGQGENEQFF | TGTGCCAGCAGCCCTTGGGGACAGGGTGAAAATGAGCAGTTCTTC
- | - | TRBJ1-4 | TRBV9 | CASSVGIRDEKLFF | TGTGCCAGCAGCGTAGGCATCAGGGATGAAAAACTGTTTTTT
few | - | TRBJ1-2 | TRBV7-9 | CASSLSQGRVGYTF | TGTGCCAGCAGCTTATCCCAGGGCCGGGTCGGCTACACCTTC
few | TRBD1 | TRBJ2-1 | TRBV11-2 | CASSSGQGLYNEQFF | TGTGCCAGCAGCTCGGGACAGGGGTTGTACAATGAGCAGTTCTTC
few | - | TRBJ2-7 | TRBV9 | CASSPQAPGYEQYF | TGTGCCAGCAGCCCCCAGGCACCTGGATACGAGCAGTACTTC
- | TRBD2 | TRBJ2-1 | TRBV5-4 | CASSPTSGGASYNEQFF | TGTGCCAGCAGCCCGACTAGCGGGGGGGCATCCTACAATGAGCAGTTCTTC
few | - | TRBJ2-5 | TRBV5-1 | CASSLRMGHPPQETQYF | TGCGCCAGCAGCTTGAGGATGGGGCACCCTCCCCAAGAGACCCAGTACTTC
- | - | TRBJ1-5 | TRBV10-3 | CAISESLQSNQPQHF | TGTGCCATCAGTGAGTCGCTCCAGAGCAATCAGCCCCAGCATTTT
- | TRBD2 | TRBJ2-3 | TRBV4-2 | CASSPRGGGSSTDTQYF | TGTGCCAGCAGCCCCCGGGGGGGCGGGTCTAGCACAGATACGCAGTATTTT
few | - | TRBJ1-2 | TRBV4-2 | CASSQRSGFNYGYTF | TGTGCCAGCAGCCAACGGTCGGGGTTTAACTATGGCTACACCTTC
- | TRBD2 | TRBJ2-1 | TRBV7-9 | CASSVSPGLASYNEQFF | TGTGCCAGCAGCGTTTCCCCGGGACTAGCGAGCTACAATGAGCAGTTCTTC
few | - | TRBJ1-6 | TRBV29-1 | CSVTLGVGNSPLHF | TGCAGCGTGACGTTGGGCGTGGGTAATTCACCCCTCCACTTT
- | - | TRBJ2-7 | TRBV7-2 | CASSLVQRPSYEQYF | TGTGCCAGCAGCTTAGTACAGAGACCCTCCTACGAGCAGTACTTC
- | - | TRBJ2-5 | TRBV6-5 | CASTHGGNKMETQYF | TGTGCCAGCACCCACGGGGGAAATAAGATGGAGACCCAGTACTTC